The following is a T cell receptor (beta chain) sequence with its context. Its cognate antigen is unknown. The data belong to a study of OX40 agonist ivuxolimab in advanced cancers. Whole-study context: Dosing consisted of intravenous ivuxolimab at 0.01 to 10 mg/kg every 2 weeks. Patients enrolled in dose escalation were diagnosed with hepatocellular carcinoma, melanoma, renal cell or head and neck cancer.

The assay was immunoSEQ multiplex PCR, and TCRdb's table has in-frame clones only and misses some. This sample has about 44,000 clones, with approximately 90% found just once. Findings of the study overall: Among the lowest peripheral clonal expansion occurred in 0.1-3.0 mg/kg partial responders. On average, CD8+ T cells had more expanded clones than CD4+.

Specimen: CD4+ or CD8+ T cells sorted from blood, collected in a trial of the OX40 agonist ivuxolimab. The sequence was collected from an adult with an advanced solid tumor such as melanoma, head and neck, liver or kidney cancer.

The CDR3 DNA reads TGTGCCATCAGTGAGTCAATGGGTTTGAACAACTATGGCTACACCTTC. This gives the protein CAISESMGLNNYGYTF. The V gene is TRBV10-3, the J gene TRBJ1-2, with no clear D. Trimming pared 0 bases from V and 2 bases from J, leaving 13 bases between. Germline-derived CDR1 and CDR2 are ENHRY and SYGVKD. CDR3 length: 16 residues.